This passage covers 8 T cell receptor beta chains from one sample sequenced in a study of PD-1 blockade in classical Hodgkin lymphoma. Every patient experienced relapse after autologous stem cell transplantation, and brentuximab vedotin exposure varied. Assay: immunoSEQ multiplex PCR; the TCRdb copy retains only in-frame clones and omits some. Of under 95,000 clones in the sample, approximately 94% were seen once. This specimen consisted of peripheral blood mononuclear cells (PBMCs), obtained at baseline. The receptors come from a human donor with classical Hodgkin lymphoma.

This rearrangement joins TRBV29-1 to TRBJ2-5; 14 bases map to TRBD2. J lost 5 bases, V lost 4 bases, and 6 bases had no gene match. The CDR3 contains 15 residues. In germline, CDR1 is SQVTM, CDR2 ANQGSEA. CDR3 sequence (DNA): TGCAGCGTTGGGCGACTAGCGGGGGGGAGGGAGACCCAGTACTTC. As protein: CSVGRLAGGRETQYF.

In DNA form, the CDR3 reads TGTGCCAGCAGCCAAGAGAAGGGGGCGTTGGATGAAAAACTGTTTTTT. It encodes CASSQEKGALDEKLFF. V and J are TRBV4-2 and TRBJ1-4; TRBD1 agrees at 7 bases. Germline assignment: CDR1 LGHNA and CDR2 YNFKEQ. This CDR3 has 16 residues. With 0 bases clipped from V and 6 bases from J, the junction kept 7 bases outside the gene matches.

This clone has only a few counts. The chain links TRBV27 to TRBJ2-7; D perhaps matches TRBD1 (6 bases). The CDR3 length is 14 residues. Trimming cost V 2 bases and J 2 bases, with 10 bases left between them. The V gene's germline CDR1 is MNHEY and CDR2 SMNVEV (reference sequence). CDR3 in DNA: TGTGCCAGCAGTTTAATAGGGACACCCTACGAGCAGTACTTC. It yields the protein CASSLIGTPYEQYF.

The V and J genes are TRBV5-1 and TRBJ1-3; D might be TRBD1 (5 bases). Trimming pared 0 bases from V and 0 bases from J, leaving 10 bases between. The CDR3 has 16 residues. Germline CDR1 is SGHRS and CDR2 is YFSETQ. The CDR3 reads CASSLAGQSSGNTIYF. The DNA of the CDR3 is TGCGCCAGCAGCTTGGCAGGACAAAGCTCTGGAAACACCATATATTTT.

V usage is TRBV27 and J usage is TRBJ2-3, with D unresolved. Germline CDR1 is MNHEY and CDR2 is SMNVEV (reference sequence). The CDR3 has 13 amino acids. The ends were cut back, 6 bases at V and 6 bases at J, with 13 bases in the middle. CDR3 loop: CASRSLGMDTQYF. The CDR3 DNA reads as TGTGCCAGCAGATCCCTGGGGATGGATACGCAGTATTTT.

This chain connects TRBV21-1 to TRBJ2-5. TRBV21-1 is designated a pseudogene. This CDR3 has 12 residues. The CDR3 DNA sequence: TGTGCCAGCAGCAAAGCGGAAGAGACCCAGTACTTC. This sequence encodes CASSKAEETQYF.

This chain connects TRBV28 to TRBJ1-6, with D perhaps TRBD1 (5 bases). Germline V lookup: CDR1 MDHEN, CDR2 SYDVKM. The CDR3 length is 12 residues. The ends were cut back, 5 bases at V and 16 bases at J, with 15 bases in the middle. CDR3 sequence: CASSETQGSLHF. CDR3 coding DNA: TGTGCCAGCAGTGAGACTCAGGGATCACTCCACTTT. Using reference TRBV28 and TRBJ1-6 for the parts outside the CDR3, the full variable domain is DVKVTQSSRYLVKRTGEKVFLECVQDMDHENMFWYRQDPGLGLRLIYFSYDVKMKEKGDIPEGYSVSREKKERFSLILESASTNQTSMYLCASSETQGSLHFGNGTRLTVT.

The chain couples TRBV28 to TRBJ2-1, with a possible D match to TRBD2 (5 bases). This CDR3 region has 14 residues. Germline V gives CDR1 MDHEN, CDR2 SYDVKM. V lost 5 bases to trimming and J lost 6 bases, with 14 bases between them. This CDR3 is CASSLPAEVNEQFF. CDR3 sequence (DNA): TGTGCCAGCAGTCTCCCTGCGGAGGTCAATGAGCAGTTCTTC.